A selection of T cell receptor beta chains follows, all from one sample in a study of blood T cell repertoires in COVID-19. The method was immunoSEQ multiplex PCR; TCRdb's version includes in-frame clones alone and lacks a portion of them. Among about 200,000 clones listed, over 70% were seen once. Specimen: peripheral blood. These receptors were taken from a woman in her 70s with acute or convalescent COVID-19. Each CDR3 is given with its conserved first and last residue. Fields, in order: V gene, D gene, J gene, CDR3 protein. A D gene is named only where the DNA matches it firmly.

V: TRBV14
D: .
J: TRBJ1-1
CDR3: CASSRAGVNTEAFF

V: TRBV3-1/TRBV3-2
D: .
J: TRBJ1-3
CDR3: CASSQETSSGNTIYF

V: TRBV27
D: TRBD1
J: TRBJ2-7
CDR3: CASSRDRGPYEQYF

V: TRBV10-1
D: TRBD2
J: TRBJ2-1
CDR3: CASAPGLAGLNEQFF

V: TRBV9
D: .
J: TRBJ2-5
CDR3: CASSVEAWGEETQYF

V: TRBV16
D: TRBD1
J: TRBJ2-7
CDR3: CASSLRTGIDEQYF

V: TRBV7-8
D: .
J: TRBJ2-1
CDR3: CASSSNYWGAGNEQFF

V: TRBV4-1
D: .
J: TRBJ1-2
CDR3: CASSQPLWGELDGYTF

V: TRBV3-1/TRBV3-2
D: .
J: TRBJ1-4
CDR3: CASSLRSGGEKLFF

V: TRBV19
D: TRBD2
J: TRBJ2-7
CDR3: CASSRASGSFFEQYF

V: TRBV19
D: TRBD1
J: TRBJ1-1
CDR3: CASSNRGKSTEAFF

V: TRBV3-1/TRBV3-2
D: TRBD2
J: TRBJ2-5
CDR3: CASSPLAGLLETQYF

V: TRBV28
D: .
J: TRBJ2-7
CDR3: CASSLFGYEQYF

V: TRBV19
D: .
J: TRBJ1-3
CDR3: CASSPPGLPGNTIYF

V: TRBV4-2
D: .
J: TRBJ2-1
CDR3: CASSQAVVGGIVAYNEQFF

V: TRBV4-1
D: TRBD1
J: TRBJ1-6
CDR3: CASSRGQENNSPLHF

V: TRBV7-2
D: TRBD2
J: TRBJ2-1
CDR3: CASSSGLAGTGFF

V: TRBV5-1
D: .
J: TRBJ2-3
CDR3: CASSLEGGSTDTQYF

V: TRBV27
D: .
J: TRBJ2-1
CDR3: CASSLDRLEYNEQFF

V: TRBV19
D: .
J: TRBJ2-1
CDR3: CASSKLGGQFF